This is a list of T cell receptor beta chains from one sample in a study of T cell repertoires in cytomegalovirus infection. One entry per CDR3 protein, called by TCRdb with MiXCR from the reads. The sample yields some 450,000 distinct CDR3 sequences, approximately 33% seen once. Sequenced input: PBMCs. These receptors originate from a human donor in good health (CMV status not recorded). Some clones in this sample may be carry-over from other donors' samples. Both conserved end residues are part of each CDR3. A D gene is named only where the DNA matches it firmly. Size values are once, few and many counts, or a class for expanded clones, and some rows have none.

j_call: TRBJ2-4
clone_size: few
v_call: TRBV2
d_call: .
cdr3_nt: TGTGCCAGCAGTGAAGCTCAGGGGCTAGCCAAAAACATTCAGTACTTC
cdr3_aa: CASSEAQGLAKNIQYF

j_call: TRBJ2-5
clone_size: .
v_call: TRBV5-6
d_call: .
cdr3_nt: TGTGCCAGCATCCCAGGGACAAAACGAGGAGAGACCCAGTACTTC
cdr3_aa: CASIPGTKRGETQYF

j_call: TRBJ1-2
clone_size: .
v_call: TRBV10-3
d_call: .
cdr3_nt: TGTGCCATCAGGAACGGGCCTCCCGAGAGCTATGGCTACACCTTC
cdr3_aa: CAIRNGPPESYGYTF

j_call: TRBJ2-5
clone_size: .
v_call: TRBV19
d_call: .
cdr3_nt: TGTGCCAGTAGTCCTCGAGGCGGGCTTCAAGAGACCCAGTACTTC
cdr3_aa: CASSPRGGLQETQYF

j_call: TRBJ2-4
clone_size: many
v_call: TRBV7-2
d_call: .
cdr3_nt: TGTGCCAGCAGCCAGACCCGACAGCTAAACATTCAGTACTTC
cdr3_aa: CASSQTRQLNIQYF

j_call: TRBJ2-7
clone_size: many
v_call: TRBV7-2
d_call: .
cdr3_nt: TGTGCCAGCAGCCCCAGGAGAGAAACCTACGAGCAGTACTTC
cdr3_aa: CASSPRRETYEQYF

j_call: TRBJ1-1
clone_size: .
v_call: TRBV6-6
d_call: .
cdr3_nt: TGTGCCACCCGGGGCAGTTACCGCACTGAAGCTTTCTTT
cdr3_aa: CATRGSYRTEAFF

j_call: TRBJ1-1
clone_size: .
v_call: TRBV7-6
d_call: .
cdr3_nt: TGTGCCAGCAGCCACCGGGAGACGGGTAAAGCTTTCTTT
cdr3_aa: CASSHRETGKAFF

j_call: TRBJ2-7
clone_size: few
v_call: TRBV10-3
d_call: TRBD1
cdr3_nt: TGTGCCATCAGTTGGGACAGAACCTACGAGCAGTACTTC
cdr3_aa: CAISWDRTYEQYF

j_call: TRBJ2-7
clone_size: many
v_call: TRBV11-1
d_call: .
cdr3_nt: TGTGCCAGCAGCTTAGCGCGAGAGCAGTACTTC
cdr3_aa: CASSLAREQYF

j_call: TRBJ2-2
clone_size: once
v_call: TRBV7-9
d_call: .
cdr3_nt: TGTGCCAGCAGCCACCAAGGGACCGTGGGGACCGGGGAGCTGTTTTTT
cdr3_aa: CASSHQGTVGTGELFF

j_call: TRBJ2-5
clone_size: few
v_call: TRBV7-9
d_call: TRBD2
cdr3_nt: TGTGCCAGCAGCTCCTCTAGCGGGGGGGCGAGGGTCCAAGAGACCCAGTACTTC
cdr3_aa: CASSSSSGGARVQETQYF

j_call: TRBJ2-3
clone_size: many
v_call: TRBV7-2
d_call: TRBD2
cdr3_nt: TGTGCCAGCAGGGGATCGGGGGGGGGTAGGGCAGATACGCAGTATTTT
cdr3_aa: CASRGSGGGRADTQYF

j_call: TRBJ2-3
clone_size: .
v_call: TRBV11-2
d_call: .
cdr3_nt: TGTTCCAGCATCCAGCCCCGGGACGGAAGCACAGATACGCAGTATTTT
cdr3_aa: CSSIQPRDGSTDTQYF

j_call: TRBJ2-1
clone_size: few
v_call: TRBV6-2/TRBV6-3
d_call: TRBD1
cdr3_nt: TGTGCCAGCAGGAGAACCGGGACAGGGGGTGGTGGGGAGCAGTTCTTC
cdr3_aa: CASRRTGTGGGGEQFF

j_call: TRBJ1-1
clone_size: many
v_call: TRBV7-6
d_call: .
cdr3_nt: TGTGCCAGCAGCTTAGTAACTGGGGTGAACACTGAAGCTTTCTTT
cdr3_aa: CASSLVTGVNTEAFF

j_call: TRBJ2-3
clone_size: .
v_call: TRBV7-9
d_call: TRBD2
cdr3_nt: TGTGCCAGCAGCTTATTTGCGGGGGGCACAGATACGCAGTATTTT
cdr3_aa: CASSLFAGGTDTQYF